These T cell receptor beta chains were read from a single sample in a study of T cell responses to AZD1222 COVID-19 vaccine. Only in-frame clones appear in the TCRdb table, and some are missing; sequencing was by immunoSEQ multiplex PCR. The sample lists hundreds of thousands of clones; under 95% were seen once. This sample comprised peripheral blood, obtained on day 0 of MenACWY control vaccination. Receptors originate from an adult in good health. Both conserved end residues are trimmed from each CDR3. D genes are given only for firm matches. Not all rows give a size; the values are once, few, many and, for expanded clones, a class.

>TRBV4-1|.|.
ASSQDLGRPGELF
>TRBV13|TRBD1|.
ASSLGGTNEKLF
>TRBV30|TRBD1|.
ALGQYGYT
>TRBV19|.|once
ASIPGSGNTIY
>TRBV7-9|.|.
ASSSRLDTQY
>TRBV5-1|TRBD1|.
ASSLDLAGGDYGYT
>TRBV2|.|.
ASSERSGRTGELF
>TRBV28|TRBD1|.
ASHAGQGSSYEQY
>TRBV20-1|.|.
SASFTGNGQPQH
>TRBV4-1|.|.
ASSQDRASNQPQH
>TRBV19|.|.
ASSPQGTRRDEQY
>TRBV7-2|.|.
ASSLWRGQTQY
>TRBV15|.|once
ATSLLAAAF
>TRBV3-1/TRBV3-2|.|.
ASSPGLEGYGYT
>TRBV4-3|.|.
ASSQAWREVAF
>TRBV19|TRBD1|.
ASHRGYQPQH
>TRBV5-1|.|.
ASSAPGTDTQY
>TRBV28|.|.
ASSLFDQPQH
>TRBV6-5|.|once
ASSYSTGGGNEKLF
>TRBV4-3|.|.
ASSPQQRSGANVLT
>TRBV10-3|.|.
AIRESNSSFGGHT
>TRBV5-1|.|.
ASSPTKETQY
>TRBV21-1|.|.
ASSKGDRHSYEQY
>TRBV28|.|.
ASSLGPRLRGGLQSQH
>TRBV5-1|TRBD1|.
ASSFQDRGLGGHKQF
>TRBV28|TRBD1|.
ASSPGQRNTEAF
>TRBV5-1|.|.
ASSLNGRTEAF
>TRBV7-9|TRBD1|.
ASSLARTGEETQY
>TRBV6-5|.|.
ASSYDSQLARF
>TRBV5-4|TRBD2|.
ASRKLAGDNTGELF
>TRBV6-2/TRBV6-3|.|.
ASSFTGPQH
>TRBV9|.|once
ASSVGGTVNTEAF
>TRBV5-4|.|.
ASSKPGLSTGELF
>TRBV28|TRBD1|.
ASSLGQGNTGELF
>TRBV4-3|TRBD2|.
ASSQVAGGYTDTQY
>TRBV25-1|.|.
ASSDYGATNYGYT
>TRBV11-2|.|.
ASSLSWSSYNEQF
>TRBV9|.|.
ASSTHEGSQQY
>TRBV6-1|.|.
ASSERANYGYT
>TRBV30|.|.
AWSPRLNTEAF
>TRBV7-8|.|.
ASSQGRSYNEQF
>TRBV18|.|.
ASSLPPPPGYGYT
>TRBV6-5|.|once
ASLTGGGDTEAF
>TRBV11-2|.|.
ASSLWDRSDTQY
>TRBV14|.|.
ASSQDDKKTQPQH
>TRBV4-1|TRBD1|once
ASSHRQGAEGYT
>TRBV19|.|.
ASSMASKDNSPLH
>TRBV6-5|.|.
ASRPLGFTDTQY
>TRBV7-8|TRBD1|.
ASSLGDRENQPQH
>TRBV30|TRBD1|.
AWSVWDRGGDTQY
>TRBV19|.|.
ASSIARGSTEAF
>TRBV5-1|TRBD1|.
ASSLAGQGANEQF
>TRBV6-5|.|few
ASGLDSGRREGQY
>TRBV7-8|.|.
ASSLGFLGGVSYNEQF
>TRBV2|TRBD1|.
ASSRQGAGYGYT